The 5 T cell receptor beta chains reported below all come from one sample, sequenced in a study. MiXCR was run by TCRdb on the 5' RACE reads, yielding one entry per CDR3 protein. The sample lists over 45,000 distinct CDR3 sequences; less than 30% were seen once. Tregs were sorted as CD4+CD25+CD127-/low cells. Material: tumor-infiltrating Tregs sorted from the breast tumor. The receptors come from a female donor with breast cancer.

This clonotype was seen a few times. The genes are TRBV5-4 and TRBJ2-3; 9 bases align to TRBD2. This CDR3 contains 16 residues. Unmatched junction bases numbered 3, after V lost 0 bases and J lost 1 base. Germline V gives CDR1 SGHNT, CDR2 YYREEE (reference sequence). CDR3 bases: TGTGCCAGCAGCTTGGCGAAGCGGGAGGGCACAGATACGCAGTATTTT. This sequence encodes CASSLAKREGTDTQYF. Variable domain in full (rest from reference TRBV5-4 and TRBJ2-3): ETGVTQSPTHLIKTRGQQVTLRCSSQSGHNTVSWYQQALGQGPQFIFQYYREEENGRGNFPPRFSGLQFPNYSSELNVNALELDDSALYLCASSLAKREGTDTQYFGPGTRLTVL.

The chain joins TRBV9 to TRBJ2-7, with D possibly matching TRBD1 (5 bases). V lost 4 bases to trimming and J lost 2 bases, with 13 bases between them. Germline lookup yields CDR1 SGDLS and CDR2 YYNGEE. The CDR3 sequence is 14 residues long. The chain's CDR3 is CASSIDARAYEQYF. CDR3 DNA sequence: TGTGCCAGCAGCATTGACGCCAGGGCCTACGAGCAGTACTTC.

This clonotype was detected a few times. The chain combines TRBV9 with TRBJ2-1, with 9 bases fitting TRBD2. The CDR3 is 15 residues long. With V trimmed by 0 bases and J by 9 bases, 7 bases remained unmatched. Germline lookup yields CDR1 SGDLS and CDR2 YYNGEE. In nucleotides, the CDR3 is TGTGCCAGCAGCGTAGCTAGCGGGAAATTTAGTGAGCAGTTCTTC. Translation: CASSVASGKFSEQFF.

The rearrangement links TRBV12-5 to TRBJ1-1; the match to TRBD1 covers 7 bases. The CDR3 totals 19 residues. Germline V gene data show CDR1 as LGHNT and CDR2 as FRNRAP. With V trimmed by 0 bases and J by 3 bases, 16 bases remained unmatched. Here the CDR3 DNA reads TGTGCTAGTGGTTTGGTATTTTCAGGCAGGGGGGCTTCTCACACTGAAGCTTTCTTT. As protein: CASGLVFSGRGASHTEAFF.

The chain has TRBV28 and TRBJ1-2; D gene unclear. This CDR3 comprises 14 residues. Trimming removed 5 bases from V and 0 bases from J, with 10 bases in between. CDR1 and CDR2 (germline): MDHEN, SYDVKM. The CDR3 region has the DNA TGTGCCAGCAGTCCCATGGGTGCTAACTATGGCTACACCTTC. It translates to CASSPMGANYGYTF.